This T cell receptor beta chain was recorded in a study of blood T cells in healthy people across ages. The CDR3 is 19 residues long. CDR1 is SGDLS, CDR2 YYNGEE, per germline. Trimming stripped 4 bases from V and 1 base from J, with 23 bases between. Study-level points and caveats: It was not possible, with unsorted PBMCs, to conclusively compare naive and antigen-experienced cells. Both naive CD4+ cell counts and diversity were greater in long-lived donors than in aged donors.

As to this clonotype: The antigen remains undetermined.

Primed by a sample-barcoded 5' primer and a J-beta primer mix, a second PCR proceeded for about 7 to 11 cycles. With 12 random nucleotides, a template-switch adaptor tagged each individual cDNA molecule. TCRdb reprocessed the 5' RACE reads with MiXCR, giving one entry per CDR3 protein. The sample lists about 800,000 distinct CDR3 sequences, 20% to 30% occurring once. The same specimen was also included in a second study, on T cells of mothers and their children.

V is TRBV9 and J is TRBJ1-4, with D possibly being TRBD1 (6 bases). The origin of this receptor is a boy between 5 and 17 years old in good health. The source material was blood. CDR3 in amino acids: CASSPEGGLGGGTNEKLFF. Written as DNA, the CDR3 is TGTGCCAGCAGCCCGGAGGGGGGACTGGGAGGAGGAACTAATGAAAAACTGTTTTTT.